The 26 T cell receptor beta chains reported below all come from one sample, sequenced in a study of T cell repertoires in cytomegalovirus infection. A single record per CDR3 protein comes from TCRdb applying MiXCR to the reads. The data show 200,000 to 300,000 distinct CDR3 sequences, with around an eighth seen just once and 1.5% to 2% held by the top ten. The sequenced material came from PBMCs. Every receptor here comes from a human donor in good health (CMV status not recorded). Some clones in this sample may be carry-over from other donors' samples.

This clonotype was detected ten times or more. The genes are TRBV7-2 and TRBJ2-5, with 9 nucleotides matching TRBD2. After removal of 4 bases from V and 1 base from J, the junction contained 13 bases not matched to a gene. Germline loops: CDR1 SGHTA, CDR2 FQGNSA. The CDR3 sequence is 18 residues long. The CDR3 DNA follows: TGTGCCAGCAGCTCCCAGGGGCGGGGGGGCCGGTTCCAAGAGACCCAGTACTTC. Translating it yields CASSSQGRGGRFQETQYF. Using reference TRBV7-2 and TRBJ2-5 for the parts outside the CDR3, the full variable domain is GAGVSQSPSNKVTEKGKDVELRCDPISGHTALYWYRQSLGQGLEFLIYFQGNSAPDKSGLPSDRFSAERTGGSVSTLTIQRTQQEDSAVYLCASSSQGRGGRFQETQYFGPGTRLLVL.

This clonotype was seen ten or more times. The CDR3 region has the DNA TGTGCCAGCAGCTTTAGTACCCTGAACACTGAAGCTTTCTTT. This encodes CASSFSTLNTEAFF. The chain employs TRBV7-2 and TRBJ1-1; no clear D. CDR1 is SGHTA and CDR2 is FQGNSA in the germline V gene. Trimming took off 3 bases at V and 0 bases at J, with 8 bases between the two ends. This CDR3 has 14 residues.

This clonotype came up many times. CDR3 in DNA: TGTGCCAGCAGCCCCGGACCCGGCGGACAGGGGGTTAACTATGGCTACACCTTC. It encodes CASSPGPGGQGVNYGYTF. The V and J genes are TRBV7-2 and TRBJ1-2; 10 nucleotides align to TRBD1. Germline V CDR1 and CDR2: SGHTA, FQGNSA. V lost 5 bases and J lost 1; bases outside the gene matches: 13. The CDR3 length is 18 residues.

This clonotype was counted many times. The chain has TRBV7-2 and TRBJ2-5, with TRBD2 identical over 8 bases. From germline, CDR1 is SGHTA and CDR2 FQGNSA. The CDR3 extends over 15 amino acids. After removal of 4 bases from V and 2 bases from J, the junction contained 6 bases not matched to a gene. The CDR3 reads CASSSQTSEQETQYF. CDR3 bases: TGTGCCAGCAGCTCCCAGACTAGCGAGCAAGAGACCCAGTACTTC.

This clonotype was seen once. The rearrangement joins TRBV20-1 to TRBJ2-3; 7 bases fit TRBD2. The CDR3 consists of 15 residues. Germline V CDR1 and CDR2: DFQATT, SNEGSKA (reference sequence). The ends lost 6 bases at V and 6 bases at J; junction bases unmatched: 15. The CDR3 here is CSANGFGGDQDTQYF. CDR3 bases: TGCAGTGCCAACGGCTTTGGGGGGGACCAGGATACGCAGTATTTT.

This clonotype was counted ten times or more. The rearrangement joins TRBV7-9 to TRBJ2-1; a possible D gene is TRBD2 (5 bases). This CDR3 has 12 amino acids. Trimming took 5 bases from V and 7 from J, leaving 9 bases between them. Per germline, CDR1 SEHNR and CDR2 FQNEAQ (reference sequence). The CDR3 nucleotides read TGTGCCAGCAGCCCACTAGTAAATGAGCAGTTCTTC. This encodes CASSPLVNEQFF.

This clonotype was recorded many times. The chain uses TRBV7-2 and TRBJ1-1; perhaps TRBD1 as D (5 bases). Trimming cost V 6 bases and J 1 base, with 9 bases left between them. Germline values: CDR1 SGHTA, CDR2 FQGNSA. CDR3 length: 13 amino acids. CDR3 in DNA: TGTGCCAGCAGACTGACAGCGAACACTGAAGCTTTCTTT. As protein: CASRLTANTEAFF.

This clonotype was counted ten times or more. This chain connects TRBV7-2 to TRBJ1-4; D is unclear. V lost 1 base to trimming and J lost 0 bases, with 9 bases between them. The germline V gene has CDR1 SGHTA and CDR2 FQGNSA. The CDR3 sequence is 16 residues long. For the CDR3, the DNA is TGTGCCAGCAGCTTAGATGGGTATTCAACTAATGAAAAACTGTTTTTT. It is translated as CASSLDGYSTNEKLFF. The variable domain in full, with the rest retrieved from reference TRBV7-2 and TRBJ1-4, is GAGVSQSPSNKVTEKGKDVELRCDPISGHTALYWYRQSLGQGLEFLIYFQGNSAPDKSGLPSDRFSAERTGGSVSTLTIQRTQQEDSAVYLCASSLDGYSTNEKLFFGSGTQLSVL.

For the CDR3, the DNA is TGTGCCAGTAGTACTCCGGGGTTAGGAATTAATGAGCAGTTCTTC. It translates to CASSTPGLGINEQFF. The gene calls are TRBV19 and TRBJ2-1; possible D gene TRBD2, 5 bases. The CDR3 contains 15 residues. From germline, CDR1 is LNHDA and CDR2 SQIVND (reference sequence). The germline V and J ends were trimmed by 4 bases and 7 bases, with 17 bases remaining between them.

Comment on this clonotype: This may be a read error: a much more frequent sequence differs by one nucleotide. The chain joins TRBV19 to TRBJ2-5, with no clear D. The germline V gene has CDR1 LNHDA and CDR2 SQIVND (reference sequence). Between the trimmed V and J ends, which lost 5 bases and 0 bases, there was a span of 16 bases. The CDR3 has 16 amino acids. In nucleotides, the CDR3 is TGTGCCAGTAGTGCCGGTAGCATCAAGTACCAAGAGACCCAGTACTTC. This sequence encodes CASSAGSIKYQETQYF.

This chain uses TRBV12-5 with TRBJ2-7; D perhaps matches TRBD1 (5 bases). The CDR3 length is 16 residues. The V gene lost 4 bases and the J gene lost 0 bases, with 16 bases spanning the gap. Germline V gene data show CDR1 as LGHNT and CDR2 as FRNRAP. The chain's CDR3 is CASGSPRTPSSYEQYF. In DNA, the CDR3 is TGTGCTAGTGGTTCCCCCCGGACACCCAGCTCCTACGAGCAGTACTTC.

This clonotype was recorded many times. The genes are TRBV7-2 and TRBJ1-5; 7 bases fit TRBD1. CDR1 is SGHTA, CDR2 FQGNSA, per germline. CDR3 size: 14 residues. V lost 5 bases, J lost 7 bases, and 8 bases stayed unmatched. The CDR3 sequence: CASSLGTVLQPQHF. CDR3 bases: TGTGCCAGCAGCCTAGGGACAGTCTTGCAGCCCCAGCATTTT.

This clonotype was found many times. The rearrangement joins TRBV7-2 to TRBJ1-2; maybe TRBD1 (5 bases). This CDR3 spans 15 amino acids. Germline V gene sequence: CDR1 SGHTA, CDR2 FQGNSA. The V end lost 1 base, the J end lost 1 base, and 10 bases lay between the germline ends. For the CDR3, the DNA is TGTGCCAGCAGCTTAGTCGGGACCGATAACTATGGCTACACCTTC. Its translation: CASSLVGTDNYGYTF.

This chain connects TRBV29-1 to TRBJ2-6; no clear D gene. Germline assignment: CDR1 SQVTM and CDR2 ANQGSEA. Trimming shortened V by 2 bases and J by 0 bases, and 8 bases separated the two germline ends. This CDR3 contains 15 residues. The CDR3 here is CSVEMVFSGANVLTF. The CDR3 DNA sequence: TGCAGCGTTGAAATGGTCTTCTCTGGGGCCAACGTCCTGACTTTC.

The chain links TRBV4-1 to TRBJ2-1; D is uncertain. In germline, CDR1 is MGHRA, CDR2 YSYEKL. Trimming pared 0 bases from V and 0 bases from J, leaving 12 bases between. The CDR3 runs to 17 residues. CDR3 loop: CASSQDLTVSSYNEQFF. The CDR3 DNA follows: TGCGCCAGCAGCCAAGATTTAACGGTGAGCTCCTACAATGAGCAGTTCTTC.

The CDR3: CAWTLSTEAFF. The CDR3 region has the DNA TGTGCCTGGACCCTATCCACTGAAGCTTTCTTT. This chain uses TRBV30 with TRBJ1-1; no reliable D call. Between the trimmed V and J ends, which lost 4 bases and 4 bases, there was a span of 7 bases. This CDR3 has 11 residues. Germline CDR1 is GTSNPN and CDR2 is SVGIG (reference sequence).

In its sample, this clonotype was seen once. This chain connects TRBV20-1 to TRBJ1-5; the D gene is possibly TRBD1 (5 bases). In germline, CDR1 is DFQATT, CDR2 SNEGSKA (reference sequence). There are 13 residues in the CDR3. Trimming removed 4 bases at V and 5 bases at J, with 12 bases between. The CDR3 nucleotides are TGCAGTGCTACTGCAGGGCACGATCAGCCCCAGCATTTT. Its protein is CSATAGHDQPQHF.

The CDR3 spells CARIYEQYF. DNA of the CDR3: TGTGCCAGAATCTACGAGCAGTACTTC. V gene TRBV19 combines with J gene TRBJ2-7; D is ambiguous. Trimming took off 9 bases at V and 3 bases at J, with 3 bases between the two ends. Germline assignment: CDR1 LNHDA and CDR2 SQIVND (reference sequence). CDR3 length equals 9 residues. Full variable domain (missing parts from reference TRBV19 and TRBJ2-7): DGGITQSPKYLFRKEGQNVTLSCEQNLNHDAMYWYRQDPGQGLRLIYYSQIVNDFQKGDIAEGYSVSREKKESFPLTVTSAQKNPTAFYLCARIYEQYFGPGTRLTVT.

This chain links TRBV4-3 with TRBJ2-2, with TRBD2 as a possible D gene (6 bases). V dropped 4 bases and J dropped 6 bases, with 12 bases sitting between them. Germline CDR1 LGHNA, CDR2 YSLEER. The CDR3 totals 14 residues. This CDR3 reads CASSPSGRSGELFF. CDR3 nucleotide sequence: TGCGCCAGCAGCCCCTCAGGGAGGTCCGGGGAGCTGTTTTTT.

This clonotype showed up many times. J is TRBJ2-4 and V is TRBV6-2 or TRBV6-3; a weak D match, TRBD1 (5 bases). The V gene's germline CDR1 is MNHEY and CDR2 SVGEGT. The CDR3 is made up of 14 amino acids. The ends were cut back, 7 bases at V and 0 bases at J, with 10 bases in the middle. This chain's CDR3 is CASKLDRAKNIQYF. CDR3 coding DNA: TGTGCCAGCAAGTTAGACAGAGCCAAAAACATTCAGTACTTC.

This rearrangement joins TRBV4-2 to TRBJ2-6; 7 bases fit TRBD2. Germline CDR1 LGHNA, CDR2 YNFKEQ. Germline trimming cut 4 bases from V and 0 bases from J; bases unmatched to any gene: 18. The CDR3 loop spans 21 amino acids. The DNA of the CDR3 is TGTGCCAGCAGCCCGCGGGAGTCAATAGGGCTAGGGGACTCTGGGGCCAACGTCCTGACTTTC. This sequence encodes CASSPRESIGLGDSGANVLTF.

This clonotype was counted many times. The chain employs TRBV6-1 and TRBJ2-2; a weak D match, TRBD2 (5 bases). CDR3 length equals 12 residues. Trimming removed 8 bases from V and 1 base from J, with 5 bases in between. Germline lookup yields CDR1 MNHNS and CDR2 SASEGT. CDR3 sequence reads: CASRENTGELFF. As DNA, the CDR3 is TGTGCCAGCCGGGAGAACACCGGGGAGCTGTTTTTT.

This clonotype was detected only a few times. V and J are TRBV5-4 and TRBJ2-3; D perhaps matches TRBD2 (5 bases). This CDR3 has 16 residues. Germline CDR1 is SGHNT and CDR2 is YYREEE (reference sequence). V was clipped by 1 base and J by 2 bases, with 14 bases between them. The DNA for the CDR3 is TGTGCCAGCAGCTTGCCCGGCGGGTTGAACACAGATACGCAGTATTTT. Encoded protein: CASSLPGGLNTDTQYF. The full variable domain, with the rest looked up from reference TRBV5-4 and TRBJ2-3, is ETGVTQSPTHLIKTRGQQVTLRCSSQSGHNTVSWYQQALGQGPQFIFQYYREEENGRGNFPPRFSGLQFPNYSSELNVNALELDDSALYLCASSLPGGLNTDTQYFGPGTRLTVL.

This chain connects TRBV29-1 to TRBJ2-7; unclear D gene. Trimming stripped 0 bases from V and 6 bases from J, with 9 bases between. This CDR3 contains 12 residues. Germline V gene data show CDR1 as SQVTM and CDR2 as ANQGSEA. Here the CDR3 reads CSVEEVAGEQYF. CDR3 DNA sequence: TGCAGCGTTGAAGAGGTTGCTGGCGAGCAGTACTTC.

This clonotype occurred many times. The V call is TRBV5-6, the J call TRBJ2-3; D perhaps matches TRBD2 (6 bases). V was cut by 1 base and J by 6 bases, with 15 bases left in between. Looked up from germline, CDR1 is SGHDT and CDR2 is YYEEEE. This CDR3 spans 15 amino acids. The CDR3 here is CASSLSGRGLDTQYF. CDR3 in DNA: TGTGCCAGCAGCTTGTCCGGGAGAGGGCTCGATACGCAGTATTTT.

The table lists this clonotype with many counts. J is TRBJ1-6 and V is TRBV7-2; 8 bases are a match to TRBD1. CDR3 length: 18 amino acids. The germline V gene has CDR1 SGHTA and CDR2 FQGNSA. Trimming at V came to 1 base and at J to 9 bases, leaving 14 bases not matched to a gene. CDR3 region: CASSLVTPDRALGSPLHF. The CDR3 DNA follows: TGTGCCAGCAGCTTAGTGACCCCGGACAGGGCATTGGGTTCACCCCTCCACTTT.